One sample yielded the 13 T cell receptor beta chains listed below, sequenced in a study of blood T cell repertoires in COVID-19. This table comes from immunoSEQ multiplex PCR, and its TCRdb copy is limited to in-frame clones, with some not included. The sample holds fewer than 85,000 clones, about 90% seen once. Sequenced sample: peripheral blood. These receptors were obtained from a woman in her forties or fifties in a cohort sampled during active COVID-19.

The chain has TRBV10-3 and TRBJ2-7, with 9 bases aligning to TRBD1. CDR1 ENHRY and CDR2 SYGVKD come from the germline V gene. Losses at the gene ends were 8 bases for V and 1 base for J; bases not matched to a gene: 12. The CDR3 contains 16 residues. CDR3 coding DNA: TGTGCCATCGGACAGGGGAACATCCCATTTTCCTACGAGCAGTACTTC. Translated, it gives CAIGQGNIPFSYEQYF.

This clone was detected only a few times. The CDR3: CASGAEASGSTDTQYF. CDR3 DNA sequence: TGTGCTAGTGGCGCAGAGGCTAGCGGGAGCACAGATACGCAGTATTTT. The chain recombines TRBV12-5 with TRBJ2-3, with TRBD2 matching 8 bases. The germline CDR1 and CDR2 sequences are LGHNT and FRNRAP. Germline trimming cut 6 bases from V and 0 bases from J; bases unmatched to any gene: 8. There are 16 residues in the CDR3.

The table lists this clone with a count of one. The DNA of the CDR3 is TGTGCCAGCAGCTTGGAGAGGGGGACACTTGACAACGTCCTGACTTTC. It specifies CASSLERGTLDNVLTF. The V gene is TRBV5-8, the J gene TRBJ2-6, with D perhaps matching TRBD1 (6 bases). Germline CDR1 SGHTS, CDR2 YDEGEE. The ends were cut back, 0 bases at V and 9 bases at J, with 16 bases in the middle. This CDR3 has 16 amino acids.

V and J are TRBV18 and TRBJ2-5; 7 positions match TRBD1. The CDR3 has 15 amino acids. From germline, CDR1 is KGHSH and CDR2 LQKENI. Trimming removed 0 bases from V and 9 bases from J; junction bases left unmatched: 10. This chain's CDR3 is CASSPPGQSPGAQYF. As DNA, the CDR3 is TGTGCCAGCTCACCACCGGGACAGTCGCCAGGGGCCCAGTACTTC. Complete variable domain (other parts from reference TRBV18 and TRBJ2-5): NAGVMQNPRHLVRRRGQEARLRCSPMKGHSHVYWYRQLPEEGLKFMVYLQKENIIDESGMPKERFSAEFPKEGPSILRIQQVVRGDSAAYFCASSPPGQSPGAQYFGPGTRLLVL.

The chain has TRBV27 and TRBJ2-1, with D perhaps matching TRBD2 (6 bases). The V and J ends lost 7 bases and 4 bases respectively, with 20 bases between them. The CDR3 covers 16 residues. Per the germline V gene, CDR1 is MNHEY and CDR2 is SMNVEV (reference sequence). CDR3 sequence: CASTSISGLSYNEQFF. CDR3 DNA: TGTGCCAGCACCTCCATTAGCGGCTTATCTTACAATGAGCAGTTCTTC.

The chain couples TRBV28 to TRBJ2-7; D is unresolved. This CDR3 spans 12 amino acids. Deletions cut 4 bases from V and 7 bases from J, with 11 bases between. Germline CDR1 and CDR2: MDHEN and SYDVKM. The CDR3 bases are TGTGCCAGCAGTTCTCAAACGACTGAGCAGTACTTC. It encodes CASSSQTTEQYF.

In its sample, this clone was seen a few times. The CDR3 region is CASSLSSGQPQHF. DNA of the CDR3: TGTGCCAGCAGCTTAAGTTCAGGGCAGCCCCAGCATTTT. The chain employs TRBV7-9 and TRBJ1-5; D possibly corresponds to TRBD1 (5 bases). Trimming took 2 bases from V and 7 from J, leaving 9 bases between them. The CDR3 is 13 amino acids. The V gene's germline CDR1 is SEHNR and CDR2 FQNEAQ (reference sequence). The complete variable domain, with remaining parts taken from reference TRBV7-9 and TRBJ1-5, reads DTGVSQNPRHKITKRGQNVTFRCDPISEHNRLYWYRQTLGQGPEFLTYFQNEAQLEKSRLLSDRFSAERPKGSFSTLEIQRTEQGDSAMYLCASSLSSGQPQHFGDGTRLSIL.

The chain employs TRBV30 and TRBJ1-2; TRBD1 matches 8 bases. Looked up from germline, CDR1 is GTSNPN and CDR2 is SVGIG (reference sequence). Losses at the gene ends were 2 bases for V and 4 bases for J; bases not matched to a gene: 9. The length of the CDR3 is 15 residues. The CDR3 nucleotides read TGTGCCTGGAGTAACCCGAGGACAGGGACCTATGGCTACACCTTC. Its translation: CAWSNPRTGTYGYTF.

The chain combines TRBV19 with TRBJ1-5; 8 bases are shared with TRBD1. The V gene's germline CDR1 is LNHDA and CDR2 SQIVND (reference sequence). The CDR3 spans 15 residues. The V gene end was trimmed by 2 bases and the J gene end by 2 bases; junction bases not matched to a gene: 2. CDR3 residues: CASSIPGQGNQPQHF. The CDR3 region has the DNA TGTGCCAGTAGTATACCGGGACAGGGCAATCAGCCCCAGCATTTT.

The V call is TRBV7-3, the J call TRBJ2-5; the match to TRBD1 covers 9 bases. The CDR3 covers 14 residues. Germline CDR1 is SGHTA and CDR2 is FQGTGA. V shed 5 bases, J shed 5 bases, and the junction held 6 bases outside the gene matches. The CDR3: CASSHRGRRETQYF. The CDR3 DNA follows: TGTGCCAGCAGCCACAGGGGGCGTCGGGAGACCCAGTACTTC.

The V call is TRBV2, the J call TRBJ1-3; D is uncertain. The ends were cut back, 6 bases at V and 0 bases at J, with 15 bases in the middle. Germline CDR1 reads SNHLY; CDR2 reads FYNNEI. CDR3 size: 16 residues. CDR3 residues: CASRGPGIPSGNTIYF. In nucleotides, the CDR3 is TGTGCCAGCAGGGGTCCGGGGATCCCCTCTGGAAACACCATATATTTT.

V is TRBV19 and J is TRBJ1-5; D gene ambiguous. This CDR3 comprises 17 residues. Trimming shortened V by 7 bases and J by 1 base, and 20 bases separated the two germline ends. From germline, CDR1 is LNHDA and CDR2 SQIVND (reference sequence). The CDR3 nucleotides read TGTGCCAGTAAACCCCGCGAAGGAGGGAGGAGCAATCAGCCCCAGCATTTT. Protein product: CASKPREGGRSNQPQHF.

J is TRBJ1-2 and V is TRBV5-4; TRBD1 aligns across 7 bases. The trim removed 4 bases at V and 4 bases at J, leaving 4 bases unmatched. The V gene's germline CDR1 is SGHNT and CDR2 YYREEE (reference sequence). This CDR3 is built from 13 residues. CDR3 in amino acids: CASSPGQVYGYTF. In nucleotides, the CDR3 is TGTGCCAGCAGCCCCGGACAGGTCTATGGCTACACCTTC. Full variable domain (outside the CDR3, taken from reference TRBV5-4 and TRBJ1-2): ETGVTQSPTHLIKTRGQQVTLRCSSQSGHNTVSWYQQALGQGPQFIFQYYREEENGRGNFPPRFSGLQFPNYSSELNVNALELDDSALYLCASSPGQVYGYTFGSGTRLTVV.